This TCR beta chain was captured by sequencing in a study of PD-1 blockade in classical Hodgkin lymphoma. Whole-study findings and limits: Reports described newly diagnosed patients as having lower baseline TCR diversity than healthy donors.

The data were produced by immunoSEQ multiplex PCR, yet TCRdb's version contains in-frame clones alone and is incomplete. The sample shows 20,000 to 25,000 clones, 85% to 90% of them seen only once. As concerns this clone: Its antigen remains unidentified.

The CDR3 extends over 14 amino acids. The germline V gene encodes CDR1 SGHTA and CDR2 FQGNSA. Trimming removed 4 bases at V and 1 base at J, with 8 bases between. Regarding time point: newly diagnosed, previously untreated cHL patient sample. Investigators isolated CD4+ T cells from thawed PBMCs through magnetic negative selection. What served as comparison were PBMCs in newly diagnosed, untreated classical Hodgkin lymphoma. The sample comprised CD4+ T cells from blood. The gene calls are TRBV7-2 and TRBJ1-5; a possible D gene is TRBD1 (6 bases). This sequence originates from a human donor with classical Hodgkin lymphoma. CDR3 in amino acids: CASSSQGSNQPQHF. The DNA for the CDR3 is TGTGCCAGCAGCTCGCAGGGGAGCAATCAGCCCCAGCATTTT.